Listed below are T cell receptor beta chains from one sample, sequenced in a study of blood T cells in healthy people across ages. MiXCR was run by TCRdb on the 5' RACE reads, yielding one entry per CDR3 protein. The sample yields 1,500,000 or so distinct CDR3 sequences, roughly two fifths seen once. Source material: blood. The source is a young woman in good health. Both conserved end residues are part of each CDR3. The D gene is left open where the match is weak. Not every row has a clone size; where given, it reads once, few, many or a size class.

j_gene | v_gene | d_gene | abundance | len | CDR3aa | CDR3nt
TRBJ1-2 | TRBV27 | - | - | 14 | CASSPRGGLQGYTF | TGTGCCAGCAGTCCCCGTGGGGGGCTACAAGGCTACACCTTC
TRBJ1-5 | TRBV7-2 | - | once | 14 | CASSPPGNNQPQHF | TGTGCCAGCAGCCCTCCGGGTAACAATCAGCCCCAGCATTTT
TRBJ2-1 | TRBV11-2 | TRBD1 | - | 14 | CASRWDRLYNEQFF | TGTGCCAGCAGGTGGGACAGGCTCTACAATGAGCAGTTCTTC
TRBJ2-7 | TRBV6-1 | - | few | 13 | CASSDGSSYEQYF | TGCGCCAGCTCCGACGGGAGCTCCTACGAGCAGTACTTC
TRBJ1-2 | TRBV5-4 | - | - | 16 | CASSFTTPGAFYGYTF | TGTGCCAGCAGCTTTACCACACCAGGGGCATTCTATGGCTACACCTTC
TRBJ1-1 | TRBV10-3 | - | - | 15 | CAISETEGRSTEAFF | TGTGCCATCAGTGAGACGGAGGGCAGGAGCACTGAAGCTTTCTTT
TRBJ2-7 | TRBV4-2 | TRBD2 | - | 17 | CASSRRQGLADTYEQYF | TGTGCCAGCAGCCGCCGCCAGGGACTAGCGGACACCTACGAGCAGTACTTC
TRBJ1-2 | TRBV6-5 | - | - | 13 | CASSCTGLYGYTF | TGTGCCAGCAGTTGCACGGGCCTATATGGCTACACCTTC
TRBJ1-4 | TRBV2 | - | - | 14 | CARARTAKGEKLFF | TGTGCCAGGGCGAGGACAGCGAAGGGCGAAAAACTGTTTTTT
TRBJ2-5 | TRBV20-1 | - | few | 11 | CSANRGGEQYF | TGCAGTGCTAATAGAGGAGGGGAGCAGTACTTC
TRBJ2-1 | TRBV6-2/TRBV6-3 | - | few | 14 | CASSKQAANNEQFF | TGTGCCAGCAGCAAACAGGCAGCCAACAATGAGCAGTTCTTC
TRBJ1-1 | TRBV3-1 | - | few | 14 | CASSQGGPNTEAFF | TGTGCCAGCAGCCAGGGGGGACCGAACACTGAAGCTTTCTTT
TRBJ1-1 | TRBV7-2 | TRBD1 | - | 14 | CASSLGQAHTEAFF | TGTGCCAGCAGCCTGGGACAGGCCCACACTGAAGCTTTCTTT
TRBJ1-5 | TRBV12-3/TRBV12-4 | - | - | 16 | CASSLAHGAVNQPQHF | TGTGCCAGCAGTTTAGCGCACGGGGCAGTCAATCAGCCCCAGCATTTT
TRBJ1-5 | TRBV18 | - | many | 13 | CASSPEGNQPQHF | TGTGCCAGCAGCCCGGAGGGCAATCAGCCCCAGCATTTT
TRBJ2-3 | TRBV6-5 | - | - | 14 | CASSYMLSTDTQYF | TGTGCCAGCAGTTATATGCTCTCCACAGATACGCAGTATTTT
TRBJ2-1 | TRBV5-1 | - | - | 15 | CASSSRDKSYNEQFF | TGCGCCAGCAGCTCCCGGGACAAGTCCTACAATGAGCAGTTCTTC
TRBJ2-3 | TRBV27 | TRBD2 | - | 14 | CASSLSGVRDTQYF | TGTGCCAGCAGTCTTAGCGGGGTCCGTGATACGCAGTATTTT
TRBJ2-3 | TRBV20-1 | - | few | 14 | CSALAIVSTDTQYF | TGCAGTGCCCTGGCCATTGTTAGCACAGATACGCAGTATTTT
TRBJ2-5 | TRBV4-3 | TRBD2 | - | 15 | CASSRLAVSGETQYF | TGCGCCAGCAGCAGACTAGCGGTTTCGGGGGAGACCCAGTACTTC
TRBJ1-4 | TRBV20-1 | TRBD1 | - | 15 | CSARPNRGRVEKLFF | TGCAGTGCTAGGCCCAACAGGGGGCGGGTTGAAAAACTGTTTTTT
TRBJ1-1 | TRBV6-2/TRBV6-3 | - | - | 15 | CASSYSNGANTEAFF | TGTGCCAGCAGTTACTCGAACGGGGCGAACACTGAAGCTTTCTTT
TRBJ1-1 | TRBV29-1 | TRBD1 | few | 13 | CSVAGQGNTEAFF | TGCAGCGTTGCGGGACAGGGAAACACTGAAGCTTTCTTT
TRBJ2-5 | TRBV7-3 | - | - | 14 | CASSHKEGQETQYF | TGTGCCAGCAGCCACAAAGAGGGCCAAGAGACCCAGTACTTC
TRBJ2-1 | TRBV27 | - | - | 16 | CASAPYPGRKNDEQFF | TGTGCCAGCGCTCCCTATCCGGGCCGAAAGAACGATGAGCAGTTCTTC
TRBJ1-2 | TRBV7-9 | - | few | 11 | CASSRTAGYTF | TGTGCCAGCAGCAGGACCGCAGGCTACACCTTC
TRBJ1-5 | TRBV20-1 | - | few | 13 | CSARDHLNQPRHF | TGCAGTGCTAGAGATCACCTCAATCAGCCCCGGCATTTT
TRBJ2-7 | TRBV11-3 | TRBD2 | - | 18 | CASSPGTSGEWGDYEQYF | TGTGCCAGCAGCCCCGGGACTAGCGGGGAATGGGGGGACTACGAGCAGTACTTC
TRBJ2-2 | TRBV7-2 | - | - | 16 | CASSLAPLLNTGELFF | TGTGCCAGCAGCTTAGCGCCACTCCTGAACACCGGGGAGCTGTTTTTT
TRBJ2-1 | TRBV6-6 | - | few | 14 | CASSWGARSDEQFF | TGTGCCAGCAGTTGGGGCGCGAGAAGCGATGAGCAGTTCTTC
TRBJ2-7 | TRBV7-9 | - | once | 14 | CASSVRGDYYEQYF | TGTGCCAGCAGCGTAAGGGGCGACTACTACGAGCAGTACTTC
TRBJ2-1 | TRBV7-8 | TRBD2 | few | 15 | CASSLAGGALDEQFF | TGTGCCAGCAGCTTAGCCGGGGGGGCCTTGGATGAGCAGTTCTTC
TRBJ2-1 | TRBV20-1 | - | - | 14 | CSASFPYYNNEQFF | TGCAGTGCTAGCTTCCCGTACTACAACAATGAGCAGTTCTTC
TRBJ2-3 | TRBV29-1 | - | many | 13 | CSVEGVFTDTQYF | TGCAGCGTTGAAGGAGTATTCACAGATACGCAGTATTTT
TRBJ1-1 | TRBV12-3/TRBV12-4 | TRBD1 | few | 14 | CASSPIPGQFWAFF | TGTGCCAGCAGTCCGATCCCGGGACAGTTCTGGGCTTTCTTT